Presented here are 8 T cell receptor beta chains from one specimen sequenced in a study of siplizumab effects on memory and regulatory T cells. TCRdb keeps only in-frame clones here, not all; method: immunoSEQ multiplex PCR. The sample holds about 100,000 clones, about nine tenths seen once. The source material was CD4+ T cells sorted from blood. The receptors come from a human donor in good health.

This chain joins TRBV5-1 and TRBJ2-6; weak D call: TRBD2 (6 bases). There are 16 residues in the CDR3. CDR1 is SGHRS, CDR2 YFSETQ, per germline. Trimming removed 2 bases from V and 0 bases from J, with 9 bases in between. The CDR3 DNA is TGCGCCAGCAGCTTATTGGGGGGCTCTGGGGCCAACGTCCTGACTTTC. Protein product: CASSLLGGSGANVLTF.

The V and J genes are TRBV6-5 and TRBJ1-2; a weak D match, TRBD1 (6 bases). Deletions cut 7 bases from V and 4 bases from J, with 19 bases between. Germline V gives CDR1 MNHEY, CDR2 SVGAGI. This CDR3 is built from 15 residues. The CDR3 region is CASNRTPQGFYGYTF. The CDR3 DNA reads as TGTGCCAGCAACCGTACGCCACAGGGTTTCTATGGCTACACCTTC.

V is TRBV7-6 and J is TRBJ2-2, with 7 nucleotides matching TRBD1. The V gene's germline CDR1 is SGHVS and CDR2 FNYEAQ. The junction had 6 bases not matched to a gene; V was cut back by 5 bases and J by 0 bases. The CDR3 extends over 16 amino acids. The CDR3 reads CASSHLTGANTGELFF. The CDR3 coding sequence is TGTGCCAGCAGCCACTTAACAGGGGCGAACACCGGGGAGCTGTTTTTT.

The chain uses TRBV11-2 and TRBJ1-1; D gene ambiguous. Germline loops: CDR1 SGHAT, CDR2 FQNNGV. This CDR3 contains 11 residues. The V and J ends lost 5 bases and 11 bases respectively, with 12 bases between them. For the CDR3, the DNA is TGTGCCAGCAGCGCCCAACGGCGGGCTTTCTTT. This translates into CASSAQRRAFF.

The V gene is TRBV5-1, the J gene TRBJ1-5; D is uncertain. Deletions cut 0 bases from V and 6 bases from J, with 13 bases between. CDR3 length: 15 residues. From germline, CDR1 is SGHRS and CDR2 YFSETQ. The chain's CDR3 is CASSLVEGFSQPQHF. CDR3 nucleotide sequence: TGCGCCAGCAGCTTGGTAGAGGGTTTTAGTCAGCCCCAGCATTTT.

V gene TRBV18 combines with J gene TRBJ2-1; D is unresolved. Germline CDR1 reads KGHSH; CDR2 reads LQKENI. This CDR3 is built from 15 residues. V gave up 4 bases and J gave up 5 bases, with 15 bases separating them. The CDR3 region is CASSQIFGRDNEQFF. CDR3 coding DNA: TGTGCCAGCTCACAGATTTTCGGGCGCGACAATGAGCAGTTCTTC.

This chain connects TRBV7-3 to TRBJ2-2, with D unclear. Germline V gene sequence: CDR1 SGHTA, CDR2 FQGTGA. This CDR3 spans 15 amino acids. Trimming took 5 bases from V and 4 from J, leaving 14 bases between them. The CDR3 bases are TGTGCCAGCAGCGAAGGCCCGGTTGGCACCGGGGAGCTGTTTTTT. This encodes CASSEGPVGTGELFF.

The rearrangement uses TRBV2 and TRBJ2-7; D perhaps matches TRBD2 (6 bases). Trimming took off 7 bases at V and 2 bases at J, with 12 bases between the two ends. The CDR3 loop spans 13 amino acids. CDR1 and CDR2 from the germline V gene are SNHLY and FYNNEI. The CDR3, as DNA: TGTGCCAGCAAAGTTAGCGGCACCTACGAGCAGTACTTC. It specifies CASKVSGTYEQYF.